The rows below give T cell receptor beta chains drawn from one sample of a study of regulatory T cells in long-lasting Graves disease. From the multiplex PCR reads, TCRdb called clonotypes with MiXCR, one entry per CDR3 protein. The table includes some 370,000 distinct CDR3 sequences, roughly 20% detected once. This material consisted of peripheral blood mononuclear cells (PBMCs), taken when the disease was refractory, from a patient treated with antithyroid drugs. The receptors here all came from a woman aged 40 to 49 with Graves disease. Both conserved end residues are part of each CDR3. A D gene is named only where the DNA matches it firmly. Part of the rows lack a size; the others show once, few, many or a class for expanded clones.

cdr3_nt | cdr3_aa | d_call | j_call | clone_size | v_call
TGTGCCAGCAGCTTAGTACTAGCGGATCAAGAGACCCAGTACTTC | CASSLVLADQETQYF | TRBD2 | TRBJ2-5 | many | TRBV11-2
TGCGCCAGCAGCACCCCTTTACAGGGGCGCTACGAGCAGTACTTC | CASSTPLQGRYEQYF | TRBD1 | TRBJ2-7 | NA | TRBV5-1
TGTGCCAGCAGCGCAGGACTAGCGGCAGAGACCCAGTACTTC | CASSAGLAAETQYF | TRBD2 | TRBJ2-5 | NA | TRBV7-9
TGTGCCAGCAGCTTGGGAGGACAGGGAAGGCTACAGCAGTACTTC | CASSLGGQGRLQQYF | TRBD1 | TRBJ2-7 | NA | TRBV5-4
TGTGCCACCAGTGATTTGCCTACCAACGGTTGGGCCGGGGAGCTGTTTTTT | CATSDLPTNGWAGELFF | NA | TRBJ2-2 | NA | TRBV24-1
TGTGCCAGCAGTGACGCACGGCCCCCTTGGAATGAGCAGTTCTTC | CASSDARPPWNEQFF | NA | TRBJ2-1 | many | TRBV6-1
TGTGCCACCCAAGGCCCGTTGACACCGAATGAGCAGTTCTTC | CATQGPLTPNEQFF | NA | TRBJ2-1 | NA | TRBV2
TGTGCCAGCAGTTCCGGACTGTTGCAAGAGACCCAGTACTTC | CASSSGLLQETQYF | NA | TRBJ2-5 | many | TRBV28
TGTGCCAGCAGGCAAGACGGCTACGAGCAGTACTTC | CASRQDGYEQYF | NA | TRBJ2-7 | many | TRBV28
TGTGCCAGCAGGTCCCGGGGGAGGGACGAGCAGTACTTC | CASRSRGRDEQYF | TRBD2 | TRBJ2-7 | many | TRBV6-1
TGTGCCAGCAGTTATCCGGGCGGAACTGAAGCTTTCTTT | CASSYPGGTEAFF | NA | TRBJ1-1 | few | TRBV6-5
TGTGCCAGCAGTTACGCCTTAGCGGGAAGCTACGAGCAGTACTTC | CASSYALAGSYEQYF | TRBD2 | TRBJ2-7 | many | TRBV12-3/TRBV12-4
TGTGCCAGCAGCCAATACCTGTCCGGGACTAGCGGGAGGACTACGCAGTATTTT | CASSQYLSGTSGRTTQYF | TRBD2 | TRBJ2-3 | NA | TRBV3-1
TGCAGTGCTAGATTGGCAGGGGGCGCTTCCTACTCTGGAAACACCATATATTTT | CSARLAGGASYSGNTIYF | TRBD1 | TRBJ1-3 | NA | TRBV20-1
TGTGCCAGCAGCCAAGATAACAGCGGGAGTTGGAGGAGCACCTACGAGCAGTACTTC | CASSQDNSGSWRSTYEQYF | TRBD2 | TRBJ2-7 | few | TRBV3-1
TGTGCCAGCACCGTATTAGTGGGACAGGGGCAAGAGACCCAGTACTTC | CASTVLVGQGQETQYF | TRBD1 | TRBJ2-5 | many | TRBV25-1
TGTGCCAGCGGTTTGTGGGGAAATCAGCCCCAGCATTTT | CASGLWGNQPQHF | NA | TRBJ1-5 | NA | TRBV28
TGTGCCAGCAAGGTCGGGAGGTTTAGCTCTGGAAACACCATATATTTT | CASKVGRFSSGNTIYF | NA | TRBJ1-3 | few | TRBV6-1
TGTGCCAGCACCAGACAGGGTCACTATGGCTACACCTTC | CASTRQGHYGYTF | TRBD1 | TRBJ1-2 | once | TRBV28
TGTGCCAGCAGTCCCTCGGGACAGGGGATGAACACTGAAGCTTTCTTT | CASSPSGQGMNTEAFF | TRBD1 | TRBJ1-1 | NA | TRBV28
TGTGCCAGCAGCTTGTCCACAGGGGTCAGCAAAAACATTCAGTACTTC | CASSLSTGVSKNIQYF | TRBD1 | TRBJ2-4 | NA | TRBV5-6
TGCAGCGTGACTGGGGGGAGGTTCACCGGGGAGCTGTTTTTT | CSVTGGRFTGELFF | NA | TRBJ2-2 | NA | TRBV29-1
TGTGCCAGCAGTCTTAACCCTACAGATCTTACGTACCAAGAGACCCAGTACTTC | CASSLNPTDLTYQETQYF | NA | TRBJ2-5 | many | TRBV28
TGCGCCAGCAGCCAAGATTTGCAGACAGGGGAGTGGTACGAGCAGTACTTC | CASSQDLQTGEWYEQYF | TRBD1 | TRBJ2-7 | NA | TRBV4-1
TGCGCCAGCAGCCCGGGACAGGGGTTGGAGCAGTTCTTC | CASSPGQGLEQFF | TRBD1 | TRBJ2-1 | NA | TRBV5-1
TGTGCCAGCAGAAAGATACCGGGACAGGGCTACACTGAAGCTTTCTTT | CASRKIPGQGYTEAFF | TRBD1 | TRBJ1-1 | few | TRBV7-2
TGTGCCAGCAGTCAATACCGGGACACTTATAACTATGGCTACACCTTC | CASSQYRDTYNYGYTF | NA | TRBJ1-2 | few | TRBV28
TGTGCCAGCAGCTTAGTTCATGCGGGAGGGGAGCTGTTTTTT | CASSLVHAGGELFF | NA | TRBJ2-2 | many | TRBV7-2
TGTGCCAGCAGTGGCCCCCTAGCGGAAAGCTCCTACAATGAGCAGTTCTTC | CASSGPLAESSYNEQFF | TRBD2 | TRBJ2-1 | few | TRBV2
TGTGCCAGCAGCCCCTACGGGACGGTTAGCAATCAGCCCCAGCATTTT | CASSPYGTVSNQPQHF | NA | TRBJ1-5 | NA | TRBV27
TGTGCCAGCAGCCAAGAGGTTTGGACCGAAGAGACCCAGTACTTC | CASSQEVWTEETQYF | NA | TRBJ2-5 | NA | TRBV3-1
TGTGCCAGCAGGCAACTAGCGACGAACACCGGGGAGCTGTTTTTT | CASRQLATNTGELFF | TRBD2 | TRBJ2-2 | many | TRBV11-2
TGCGCCGGCAGCTTGGAAGGTGCAGGGCATGGAGAGACCCAGTACTTC | CAGSLEGAGHGETQYF | NA | TRBJ2-5 | NA | TRBV5-1
TGTGCCATCAGAGGGACTGCCTCCTACGAGCAGTACTTC | CAIRGTASYEQYF | NA | TRBJ2-7 | few | TRBV10-3
TGTGCCAGTAAGGAGGGGAATTCCTACGAGCAGTACTTC | CASKEGNSYEQYF | NA | TRBJ2-7 | few | TRBV19